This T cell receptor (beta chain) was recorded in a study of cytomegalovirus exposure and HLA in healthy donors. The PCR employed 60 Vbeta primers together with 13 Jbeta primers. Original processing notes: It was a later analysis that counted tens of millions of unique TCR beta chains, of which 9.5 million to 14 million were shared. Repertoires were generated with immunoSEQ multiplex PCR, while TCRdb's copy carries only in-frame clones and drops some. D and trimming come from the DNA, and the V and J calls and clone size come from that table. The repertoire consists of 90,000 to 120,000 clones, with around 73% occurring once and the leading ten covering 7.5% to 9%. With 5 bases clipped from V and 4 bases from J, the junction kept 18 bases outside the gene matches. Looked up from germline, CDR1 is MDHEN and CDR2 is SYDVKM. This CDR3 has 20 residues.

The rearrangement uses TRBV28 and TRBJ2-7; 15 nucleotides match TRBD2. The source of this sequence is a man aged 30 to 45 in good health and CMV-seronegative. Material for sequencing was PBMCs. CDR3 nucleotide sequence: TGTGCCAGCAGTGCCCAAATTACCGGGACTAGCGGGAGGTCGGGTTACGAGCAGTACTTC. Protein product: CASSAQITGTSGRSGYEQYF.